Listed below are T cell receptor beta chains from one sample, sequenced in a study of immune heterogeneity within non-small cell lung tumors. Each CDR3 protein is one row after TCRdb ran MiXCR on the multiplex PCR reads. The top ten hold roughly 13% of the sample, which has under 7,000 distinct CDR3 sequences, approximately 22% seen once. Specimen: lung tumor tissue. These receptors all come from a female donor with non-small cell lung cancer. CDR3s include the opening cysteine and the closing phenylalanine or tryptophan. A D gene is named only where the DNA matches it firmly. Expanded clones are given a class, and other clones once, few, many or no size at all.

clone_size	j_call	v_call	d_call	cdr3_nt	cdr3_aa
few	TRBJ2-3	TRBV3-1	NA	TGTACCAGCAGCCAAGATATGAGGGGCGCGGATACGCAGTATTTT	CTSSQDMRGADTQYF
NA	TRBJ2-3	TRBV7-3	NA	TGTGCCAGCAGCTTAACAGCAGTTAGGGGCACAGATACGCAGTATTTT	CASSLTAVRGTDTQYF
NA	TRBJ2-1	TRBV5-1	NA	TGCGCCAGCCGGCGGCTGGACTCAACCAATGAGCAGTTCTTC	CASRRLDSTNEQFF
few	TRBJ1-5	TRBV2	NA	TGTGCCGGCTCCGTGGGGAGGGAACAGCCCCAGCATTTT	CAGSVGREQPQHF
medium-sized	TRBJ2-1	TRBV5-1	TRBD2	TGCGCCAGCAGCTTCACGGGAGGGGGCAATGAGCAGTTCTTC	CASSFTGGGNEQFF
NA	TRBJ2-5	TRBV6-5	NA	TGTGCCAGCAGTTACATCAACAGGTATCAAGAGACCCAGTACTTC	CASSYINRYQETQYF
NA	TRBJ2-5	TRBV19	NA	TGTGCCAGTAGTTCTATCACAGGGTACCAAGAGACCCAGTACTTC	CASSSITGYQETQYF
NA	TRBJ1-5	TRBV19	NA	TGTGCCAGTAACCGCGGGTTGGGTTACGGTCAGCCCCAGCATTTT	CASNRGLGYGQPQHF
medium-sized	TRBJ1-6	TRBV5-1	TRBD1	TGCGCCAGCAGGGGGACAGGGGGCGAAATTGGATCACCCCTCCACTTT	CASRGTGGEIGSPLHF
medium-sized	TRBJ1-2	TRBV19	NA	TGTGCCAGTAGTGGGTTTGGGACCCCACGAGGAGGCTACACCTTC	CASSGFGTPRGGYTF
NA	TRBJ1-2	TRBV6-1	NA	TGTGCCAGCAGTGGGATAGTGGCTGATTTATACTATGGCTACACCTTC	CASSGIVADLYYGYTF
NA	TRBJ1-2	TRBV7-8	TRBD1	TGTGCCAGCAGCCTGCACCGGACAGGGGGGGGGTGCTACACCTTC	CASSLHRTGGGCYTF
medium-sized	TRBJ1-6	TRBV4-1	NA	TGCGCCAGCTCGTATGGAGGGGGGAGTTCACCCCTCCACTTT	CASSYGGGSSPLHF
medium-sized	TRBJ2-1	TRBV18	NA	TGTGCCAGCTCACCAGGCTCCGCCGGTGAGCAGTTCTTC	CASSPGSAGEQFF
NA	TRBJ2-7	TRBV20-1	TRBD1	TGCAGTGCTAGAGGACAGGGGGCTCGGGAGCAGTACTTC	CSARGQGAREQYF
medium-sized	TRBJ2-3	TRBV10-3	TRBD2	TGTGCCATCAGTGGGGGGGGAGGACAAAGCACAGATACGCAGTATTTT	CAISGGGGQSTDTQYF
NA	TRBJ1-1	TRBV20-1	NA	TGCAGTGCTAGAGATCAGTCTGAAGCTTTCTTT	CSARDQSEAFF
NA	TRBJ2-2	TRBV6-6	TRBD2	TGTGCCATCAGTTACTCGACTAGCGCCGGTGATCTGTTTTTT	CAISYSTSAGDLFF
medium-sized	TRBJ1-2	TRBV19	NA	TGTGCCAGTAGTCGGCGAGGCAGAAACTATGGCTACACCTTC	CASSRRGRNYGYTF
few	TRBJ2-1	TRBV3-1	TRBD1	TGTGCCAGCAGCCAACGGACAGGGGCCACCTACAATGAGCAGTTCTTC	CASSQRTGATYNEQFF
NA	TRBJ1-5	TRBV19	NA	TGTGCCAGTAACCCCGATCCCAATCAGCCCCAGCATTTT	CASNPDPNQPQHF
few	TRBJ1-2	TRBV19	NA	TGTGCCAGTAGTACCCCGAGCGGGTACGGCTACACCTTC	CASSTPSGYGYTF
medium-sized	TRBJ1-2	TRBV27	TRBD1	TGTGCCAGCAAGCCCACAGGGGGCGGTGGTGGCTACACCTTC	CASKPTGGGGGYTF
medium-sized	TRBJ1-2	TRBV28	NA	TGTGCCAGCAGTACCCTCCAACAGGTTATCCATGGCTACACCTTC	CASSTLQQVIHGYTF
medium-sized	TRBJ2-7	TRBV7-2	NA	TGTGCCAGCAGCTTACCCAACTCCTACGAGCAGTACTTC	CASSLPNSYEQYF
medium-sized	TRBJ1-1	TRBV19	NA	TGTGCCAGCCAGGCGGGGAGAAACACTGAAGCTTTCTTT	CASQAGRNTEAFF
few	TRBJ2-5	TRBV5-1	NA	TGCGCCAGCAGCACCACCATGGACCGCCTCGAGACCCAGTACTTC	CASSTTMDRLETQYF
medium-sized	TRBJ2-1	TRBV19	TRBD2	TGTGCCAGTAGTCGCACTAGCGGGAGCTTCAATGAGCAGTTCTTC	CASSRTSGSFNEQFF
medium-sized	TRBJ2-7	TRBV12-3/TRBV12-4	NA	TGTGCCAGCACCTCCTCGACAGAGATCCTGGGCGAGCAGTACTTC	CASTSSTEILGEQYF
medium-sized	TRBJ2-6	TRBV20-1	NA	TGCAGTGCTAGAGAGTACTCTGGGGCCAACGTCCTGACTTTC	CSAREYSGANVLTF
NA	TRBJ2-7	TRBV9	NA	TGTGCCAGCAGCGCAGCGGCGGGAAGGCCCTCCGAGCAGTACTTC	CASSAAAGRPSEQYF
medium-sized	TRBJ1-2	TRBV20-1	NA	TGCAGCGGAGGAGGTATCTATGGCTACACCTTC	CSGGGIYGYTF
medium-sized	TRBJ2-7	TRBV6-1	NA	TGTGCCAGCAGTGAAATCTACGAGCAGTACTTC	CASSEIYEQYF
NA	TRBJ2-2	TRBV7-7	NA	TGTGCTAGCAGCCCCAACCCGTGGCACGGGGAGCTGTTTTTT	CASSPNPWHGELFF
NA	TRBJ1-2	TRBV10-3	TRBD1	TGTGCCATCAGTGAGTCGAGACAGGGGAGCTATGGCTACACCTTC	CAISESRQGSYGYTF
medium-sized	TRBJ2-7	TRBV6-1	NA	TGTGCCAGCAGTTACCAAGGCAGGGGAGGCTCCTACGAGCAGTACTTC	CASSYQGRGGSYEQYF
NA	TRBJ2-5	TRBV30	NA	TGTGCCTGTACCCCCCGGCAGGCCTTCCAAGAGACCCAGTACTTC	CACTPRQAFQETQYF
NA	TRBJ2-2	TRBV3-1	NA	TGTGCCAGCAGCCGGGACTTGAACACCGGGGAGCTGTTTTTT	CASSRDLNTGELFF
NA	TRBJ2-2	TRBV30	NA	TGTGCCTGGAGTTACGGGAGTAGGGAGCTGTTTTTT	CAWSYGSRELFF
medium-sized	TRBJ2-7	TRBV11-2	NA	TGTGCCAGCAGCTATGGGACATTGACCTACGAGCAGTACTTC	CASSYGTLTYEQYF
NA	TRBJ2-1	TRBV12-3/TRBV12-4	TRBD2	TGTGCCAGCGGACTTAGCGGGAGGGAGGGTGAGCAGTTCTTC	CASGLSGREGEQFF
medium-sized	TRBJ1-2	TRBV24-1	TRBD1	TGTGCCACCAGTGATCCGAGGGGACAGAGCTATGGCTACACCTTC	CATSDPRGQSYGYTF
few	TRBJ2-7	TRBV7-9	TRBD1	TGTGCCAGCAGCCCAGGACAGGGGGCTTACGAGCAGTACTTC	CASSPGQGAYEQYF
medium-sized	TRBJ2-1	TRBV10-1	TRBD1	TGCGCCAGCAGCATTGCCGGGACAGGGGGCTACAATGAGCAGTTCTTC	CASSIAGTGGYNEQFF
few	TRBJ2-3	TRBV20-1	TRBD2	TGCATTGCTAGACCCCTCGGGACTAGCGGGACGTATAGCACAGATACGCAGTATTTT	CIARPLGTSGTYSTDTQYF
medium-sized	TRBJ2-2	TRBV6-1	TRBD2	TGTGCCAGCAGGATGACTAGCGGGAGGTCGAACACCGGGGAGCTGTTTTTT	CASRMTSGRSNTGELFF
medium-sized	TRBJ1-1	TRBV28	NA	TGTGCCAGCAGTTTAGGGGGCCTTGGGTCTTTCTTT	CASSLGGLGSFF
few	TRBJ1-1	TRBV19	NA	TGTGCCAGTAGTATATTTGCGGCGGTGGGGACTTTCTTT	CASSIFAAVGTFF
few	TRBJ2-5	TRBV18	NA	TGTGCCATCTCACCGCGTATAGAGGCCCAGTACTTC	CAISPRIEAQYF
NA	TRBJ2-1	TRBV11-2	TRBD2	TGTGCCAGCGCCACACGTAGCGGGAACAATGAGCAGTTCTTC	CASATRSGNNEQFF
large	TRBJ2-2	TRBV12-3/TRBV12-4	NA	TGTGCCAGCAGTCCCTCTGGGGAGCTGTTTTTT	CASSPSGELFF
few	TRBJ1-3	TRBV6-1	NA	TGTGCCAGCAGTGTATCTGGAAACACCATATATTTT	CASSVSGNTIYF
NA	TRBJ1-2	TRBV6-1	NA	TGTGCCAGCGGTGGCAGCCACTATGGCTACACCTTC	CASGGSHYGYTF
NA	TRBJ2-1	TRBV30	NA	TGTGCCTGGAGGCAGTACAATGAGCAGTTCTTC	CAWRQYNEQFF
medium-sized	TRBJ2-7	TRBV5-1	NA	TGCGCCAGCAGCCCCGGAACCTACGAGCAGTACTTC	CASSPGTYEQYF
NA	TRBJ2-5	TRBV20-1	NA	TGCAGTGCTACAGGAGAAGAGACCCAGTACTTC	CSATGEETQYF
medium-sized	TRBJ1-1	TRBV7-8	NA	TGTGCCAGCAGTACAATACAGGGAGCGAACACTGAAGCTTTCTTT	CASSTIQGANTEAFF
NA	TRBJ1-5	TRBV6-1	NA	TGTGCCAGCAGTTCCCGGGAGGGGGGACAGCCCCAGCATTTT	CASSSREGGQPQHF
medium-sized	TRBJ2-5	TRBV20-1	TRBD2	TGCAGTGCTAGATCTGGAACTAGCGGGAGCGGAGGAGAGACCCAGTACTTC	CSARSGTSGSGGETQYF